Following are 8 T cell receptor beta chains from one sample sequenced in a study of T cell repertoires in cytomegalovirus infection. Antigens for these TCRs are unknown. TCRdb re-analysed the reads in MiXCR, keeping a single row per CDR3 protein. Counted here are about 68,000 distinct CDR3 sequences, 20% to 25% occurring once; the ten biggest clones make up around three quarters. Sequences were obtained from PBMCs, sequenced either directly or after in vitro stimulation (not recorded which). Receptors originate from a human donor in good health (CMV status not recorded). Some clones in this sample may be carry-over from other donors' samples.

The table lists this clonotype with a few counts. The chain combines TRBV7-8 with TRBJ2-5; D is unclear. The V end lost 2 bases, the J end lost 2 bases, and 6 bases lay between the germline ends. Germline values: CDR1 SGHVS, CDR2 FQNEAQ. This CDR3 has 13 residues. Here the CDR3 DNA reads TGTGCCAGCAGCTTACATCATCAAGAGACCCAGTACTTC. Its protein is CASSLHHQETQYF.

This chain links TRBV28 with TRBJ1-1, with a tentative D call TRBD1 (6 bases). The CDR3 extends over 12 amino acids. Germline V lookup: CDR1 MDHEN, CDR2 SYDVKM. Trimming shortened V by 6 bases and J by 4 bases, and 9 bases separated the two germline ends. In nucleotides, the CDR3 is TGTGCCAGCAGCACAGGGTTCACTGAAGCTTTCTTT. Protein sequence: CASSTGFTEAFF.

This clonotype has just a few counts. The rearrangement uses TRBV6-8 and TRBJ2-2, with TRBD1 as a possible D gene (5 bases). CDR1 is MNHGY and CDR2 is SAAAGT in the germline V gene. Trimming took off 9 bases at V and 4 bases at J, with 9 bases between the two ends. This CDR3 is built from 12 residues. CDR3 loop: CASQGFTGELFF. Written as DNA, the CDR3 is TGTGCCAGTCAGGGATTCACCGGGGAGCTGTTTTTT.

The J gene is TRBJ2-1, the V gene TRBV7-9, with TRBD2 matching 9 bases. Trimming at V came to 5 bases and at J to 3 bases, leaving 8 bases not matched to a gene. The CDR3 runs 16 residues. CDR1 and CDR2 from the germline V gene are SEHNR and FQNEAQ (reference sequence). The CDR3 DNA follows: TGTGCCAGCAGCACTTTAGCGGGAGCTTTCTACAATGAGCAGTTCTTC. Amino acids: CASSTLAGAFYNEQFF.

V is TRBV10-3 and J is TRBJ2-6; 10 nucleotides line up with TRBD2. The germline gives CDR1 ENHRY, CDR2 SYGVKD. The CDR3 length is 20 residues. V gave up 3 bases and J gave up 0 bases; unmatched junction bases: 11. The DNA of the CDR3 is TGTGCCATCAGTGACTACGTCAGAAAGCGGGAGGGCTCTGGGGCCAACGTCCTGACTTTC. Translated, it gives CAISDYVRKREGSGANVLTF.

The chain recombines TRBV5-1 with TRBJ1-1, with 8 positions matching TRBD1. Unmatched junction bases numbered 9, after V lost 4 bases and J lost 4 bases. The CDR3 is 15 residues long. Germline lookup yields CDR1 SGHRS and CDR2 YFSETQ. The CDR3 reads CASSGDRGWGTEAFF. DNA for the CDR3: TGCGCCAGCAGCGGAGACAGGGGATGGGGCACTGAAGCTTTCTTT.

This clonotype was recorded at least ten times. CDR3: CASSSGAGELFF. In nucleotides, the CDR3 is TGTGCCAGCAGCTCGGGGGCCGGGGAGCTGTTTTTT. This chain links TRBV7-2 with TRBJ2-2; a weak D match, TRBD2 (6 bases). V was pared by 4 bases and J by 6 bases, with 6 bases between. The CDR3 covers 12 residues. Germline V lookup: CDR1 SGHTA, CDR2 FQGNSA.

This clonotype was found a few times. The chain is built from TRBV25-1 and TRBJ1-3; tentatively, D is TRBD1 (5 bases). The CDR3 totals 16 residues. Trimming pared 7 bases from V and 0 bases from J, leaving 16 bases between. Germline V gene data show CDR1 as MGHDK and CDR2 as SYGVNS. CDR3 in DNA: TGTGCCAGCACCGTGGGACCCCCGGGCTCTGGAAACACCATATATTTT. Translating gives CASTVGPPGSGNTIYF.